The T cell receptor beta chain under discussion was sequenced for a study of blood T cell repertoires in COVID-19. Study-level background: The samples span acute and convalescent COVID-19 from the United States, Italy and Spain. Sources were T cells, B-cell-depleted T cells, or PBMCs; the material itself was cDNA or gDNA.

Study processing details: Reference gene primer amplification yielded estimated nucleated cell counts. Assay: immunoSEQ multiplex PCR; the TCRdb copy retains only in-frame clones and omits some. Clone size and V and J calls were adopted from that table, with D and trimming inferred from the DNA. The sample includes roughly 150,000 clones, 81% of them seen just once. Germline V gene sequence: CDR1 LGHDT, CDR2 YNNKEL (reference sequence). The CDR3 is made up of 14 amino acids. V gave up 4 bases and J gave up 7 bases, with 14 bases separating them. This sequence joins TRBV3-1 (or the pseudogene TRBV3-2) and TRBJ2-1; D might be TRBD2 (5 bases). Sequencing used peripheral blood. This sequence originates from a man between 60 and 75 years old with active or convalescent COVID-19. The CDR3: CASSLDLPGNEQFF. The CDR3 bases are TGTGCCAGCAGCCTAGACCTCCCGGGGAATGAGCAGTTCTTC.